This T cell receptor (beta chain) was sequenced during a study of blood T cell repertoires in COVID-19 (dated by TCRdb to about 2020). For the wider study: The collaborator samples originated in the United States, Italy and Spain and spanned the acute and convalescent phases of COVID-19. A freely available public database, intended as a resource for researchers studying the immune response to SARS-CoV-2, is where the repertoires were released. Where available, HLA class I and class II types were obtained from metadata supplied by the sample provider rather than from assay-based typing. Subjects who had been exposed to COVID-19, were actively infected with it, or had recovered from it provided the deeply sampled blood TCRbeta repertoires that made up the dataset. Nearly every sample came with metadata listing a de-identified subject ID, COVID-19 status, age in years and sex. The material from the prospective study consisted of cDNA or gDNA derived from T cells, B-cell-depleted T cells, or PBMCs. Samples came from the ongoing ImmuneRACE study (first 160 participants) plus 1,254 subjects from 6 global collaborators. Summary of the overall study and its limitations: How much clinical and demographic metadata was included differed by source and by participant, and the metadata was provided uncurated.

TCRbeta CDR3 regions were amplified from genomic DNA using the immunoSEQ Assay, a bias-controlled multiplex PCR. The authors' analysis ran thus. The number of nucleated cells in each sample was estimated from the amplification of reference gene primers within the assay. To quantify the absolute abundance of each unique TCRbeta CDR3 rearrangement, sequence reads were collapsed and filtered. For each sample, productive Simpson clonality was calculated as the square root of Simpson's diversity index across productive rearrangements. TCRdb limited this immuneACCESS table to in-frame rearrangements with V and J called. A share of clones is missing; checked studies link under half to unresolved V genes, and the rest is unexplained. V, J and clone size are those of that table, while D and trimming were read from the DNA. A total of around 64,000 clones appear in this sample, 80% to 90% of them only once. The top ten clonotypes cover about 11% of the sample.

This clone was found once. Its antigen is unknown. No much larger clone is present one base from it, and per-base qualities are unavailable. V is shortened by 0 bases, J by 4 bases, and the region joining them spans 13 bases. The germline V gene (reference sequence) specifies SGHNT as CDR1 and YYREEE as CDR2. The CDR3 runs 15 residues from the cysteine to the phenylalanine. Only the CDR3 DNA stays, 45 bases, in frame from base 1. The collaborating institutions used their own protocols to collect whole blood in K2EDTA tubes. For TCRbeta analysis, collaborator samples were shipped as frozen whole blood, as isolated PBMCs, or as DNA extracted from either sample type.

Sequencing was done on a sample of peripheral blood. This TCR was sampled from a young woman with acute or convalescent COVID-19. Recombination linked TRBV5-4 to TRBJ1-1, and TRBD1 may be the D gene, going by 5 matching bases. The CDR3 loop reads CASSLAKGRLTEAFF. The DNA sequence reads TGTGCCAGCAGCTTGGCTAAGGGGCGACTCACTGAAGCTTTCTTT.